This entry concerns a single T cell receptor beta chain. The data stem from a study of T cells in Graves' hyperthyroidism and ophthalmopathy. From RNA transcripts, TCR beta CDR3 regions were amplified. The TCR CDR3 was amplified in a first-round RT-PCR using the HTBI primer set. TCRdb re-analysed the multiplex PCR reads in MiXCR, keeping a single row per CDR3 protein. The repertoire holds around 400,000 distinct CDR3 sequences, with 15% as singletons. The V end lost 6 bases, the J end lost 2 bases, and 8 bases lay between the germline ends. The CDR3 contains 14 residues. Germline CDR1 is MNHNS and CDR2 is SASEGT.

This TCR derives from a woman aged 55-75 years with Graves' ophthalmopathy. Sequencing used blood. V and J are TRBV6-1 and TRBJ1-6; D is uncertain. The CDR3 protein is CASRAQAYNSPLHF. As DNA, the CDR3 is TGTGCCAGCAGGGCGCAGGCCTATAATTCACCCCTCCACTTT.